A single sample gave rise to the 5 T cell receptor beta chains below, sequenced in a study of cytomegalovirus exposure and HLA in healthy donors (dated by TCRdb to about 2017). The library was generated by the immunoSEQ multiplex PCR assay. For the multiplex PCR, a mixture combining 60 forward primers for TCR Vbeta segments and 13 reverse primers for TCR Jbeta segments was used. This is the immuneACCESS table as TCRdb keeps it, with only in-frame sequences that have V and J called. A part of the clones is gone; compared with another copy, unresolved V genes explain less than half, and the rest is unexplained. For this sample there are over 200,000 clones; approximately 90% appear just once. The ten largest clones represent around 1% of the sample. Sequences were obtained from PBMCs. These receptor sequences come from a woman aged 18-35 years in good health and CMV-seronegative.

In this sample, this clone turned up a few times. The chain couples TRBV15 to TRBJ2-1; possibly TRBD1 for D (7 bases). The V and J ends lost 0 bases and 4 bases respectively, with 10 bases between them. CDR1 LNHNV and CDR2 YYDKDF come from the germline V gene (reference sequence). There are 15 residues in the CDR3. CDR3 loop: CATSRDRGVYNEQFF. CDR3 in DNA: TGTGCCACCAGCAGAGACAGGGGGGTTTACAATGAGCAGTTCTTC.

V is TRBV18 and J is TRBJ1-1; no firm D call. V was shortened by 0 bases and J by 1 base, with 12 bases between the two germline ends. Per the germline V gene, CDR1 is KGHSH and CDR2 is LQKENI. The CDR3 is 16 amino acids. CDR3 DNA: TGTGCCAGCTCACCACCGGTTTCTAGGAGGAACACTGAAGCTTTCTTT. Encoded protein: CASSPPVSRRNTEAFF.

V gene TRBV7-6 combines with J gene TRBJ1-3, with TRBD1 matching 8 bases. Germline V gene data show CDR1 as SGHVS and CDR2 as FNYEAQ. The V segment lost 1 base and the J segment 3 bases; nucleotides outside the gene matches: 5. The CDR3 has 16 amino acids. As DNA, the CDR3 is TGTGCCAGCAGCTTAGGGGCAGGACAGGGTGGAAACACCATATATTTT. Protein sequence: CASSLGAGQGGNTIYF.

This chain connects TRBV7-2 to TRBJ2-1, with a possible D match to TRBD1 (6 bases). CDR1 SGHTA and CDR2 FQGNSA come from the germline V gene. This CDR3 region has 13 residues. V lost 7 bases, J lost 6 bases, and 13 bases lay in between. This CDR3 is CASTSDRFNEQFF. The CDR3 DNA sequence: TGTGCCAGCACCTCAGACAGGTTCAATGAGCAGTTCTTC.

The V call is TRBV30, the J call TRBJ2-7; 8 bases are shared with TRBD1. The germline V gene encodes CDR1 GTSNPN and CDR2 SVGIG (reference sequence). The J segment lost 1 base and the V segment lost 5 bases, leaving 4 bases of the junction unmatched. The CDR3 length is 13 residues. The CDR3 loop reads CAWGTGNSYEQYF. The CDR3 region has the DNA TGTGCCTGGGGGACAGGAAATTCCTACGAGCAGTACTTC.